A selection of T cell receptor beta chains follows, all from one sample in a study of blood T cell repertoires in COVID-19. Some clones are missing from TCRdb's copy, which holds only in-frame ones; the method was immunoSEQ multiplex PCR. This table has tens of thousands of clones, about 87% appearing once. The sample comprised peripheral blood. These receptors all stem from a woman of 80 years or more with acute or convalescent COVID-19. CDR3s include the opening cysteine and the closing phenylalanine or tryptophan. The order of the fields is CDR3 protein, CDR3 DNA, V gene, clone size, J gene, D gene. A D gene is named only where the DNA matches it firmly. The size field is filled for only some rows; it gives once, few, many or a size class.

CDR3 protein: CASSGRSNTGELFF
CDR3 DNA: TGTGCCAGCAGTGGCCGGTCGAACACCGGGGAGCTGTTTTTT
V gene: TRBV2
clone size: -
J gene: TRBJ2-2
D gene: -

CDR3 protein: CASSHRAPDTQYF
CDR3 DNA: TGTGCCAGCAGCCACCGAGCCCCAGATACGCAGTATTTT
V gene: TRBV3-1/TRBV3-2
clone size: -
J gene: TRBJ2-3
D gene: -

CDR3 protein: CASSISAGLGNEQFF
CDR3 DNA: TGTGCCAGTAGTATCTCCGCGGGGTTGGGTAATGAGCAGTTCTTC
V gene: TRBV19
clone size: -
J gene: TRBJ2-1
D gene: -

CDR3 protein: CASSKAREKLFF
CDR3 DNA: TGTGCCAGCAGCAAAGCGCGGGAAAAACTGTTTTTT
V gene: TRBV21-1
clone size: -
J gene: TRBJ1-4
D gene: -

CDR3 protein: CASSPPDGTGTYEQYF
CDR3 DNA: TGTGCCAGCTCACCGCCAGACGGGACAGGGACCTACGAGCAGTACTTC
V gene: TRBV18
clone size: -
J gene: TRBJ2-7
D gene: TRBD1

CDR3 protein: CASSQDSGNQPQHF
CDR3 DNA: TGCGCCAGCAGCCAAGATTCGGGGAATCAGCCCCAGCATTTT
V gene: TRBV4-1
clone size: -
J gene: TRBJ1-5
D gene: -

CDR3 protein: CASSSPGLLYEDEQFF
CDR3 DNA: TGTGCCAGCAGTTCCCCTGGACTGTTGTACGAAGATGAGCAGTTCTTC
V gene: TRBV6-7
clone size: -
J gene: TRBJ2-1
D gene: -

CDR3 protein: CSVGQGNSHNEQFF
CDR3 DNA: TGCAGCGTCGGACAGGGGAATTCCCACAATGAGCAGTTCTTC
V gene: TRBV29-1
clone size: -
J gene: TRBJ2-1
D gene: TRBD1

CDR3 protein: CASSLDSLEQPQHF
CDR3 DNA: TGTGCCAGCAGCTTGGACAGTCTGGAACAGCCCCAGCATTTT
V gene: TRBV11-2
clone size: -
J gene: TRBJ1-5
D gene: -

CDR3 protein: CASSQGGTNTGELFF
CDR3 DNA: TGCGCCAGCAGTCAAGGGGGCACCAACACCGGGGAGCTGTTTTTT
V gene: TRBV5-1
clone size: -
J gene: TRBJ2-2
D gene: TRBD1

CDR3 protein: CATREGGSYEQYF
CDR3 DNA: TGTGCCACCAGGGAGGGAGGGTCCTACGAGCAGTACTTC
V gene: TRBV15
clone size: -
J gene: TRBJ2-7
D gene: TRBD2

CDR3 protein: CASSQGTGVRSPLHF
CDR3 DNA: TGTGCCAGCAGCCAGGGGACAGGCGTGCGGTCACCCCTCCACTTT
V gene: TRBV3-1/TRBV3-2
clone size: -
J gene: TRBJ1-6
D gene: TRBD1

CDR3 protein: CVSSLFNSPLHF
CDR3 DNA: TGTGTCAGCAGCCTCTTTAATTCACCCCTCCACTTT
V gene: TRBV5-6
clone size: -
J gene: TRBJ1-6
D gene: -

CDR3 protein: CASTADSRGQETQYF
CDR3 DNA: TGTGCCAGCACGGCGGACAGCAGGGGCCAAGAGACCCAGTACTTC
V gene: TRBV6-5
clone size: -
J gene: TRBJ2-5
D gene: -

CDR3 protein: CASNQGQGGYGYTF
CDR3 DNA: TGTGCCAGCAACCAAGGACAGGGTGGGTATGGCTACACCTTC
V gene: TRBV3-1/TRBV3-2
clone size: -
J gene: TRBJ1-2
D gene: TRBD1

CDR3 protein: CSVEVLGRGTQYF
CDR3 DNA: TGCAGCGTGGAGGTATTGGGGCGGGGGACCCAGTACTTC
V gene: TRBV29-1
clone size: once
J gene: TRBJ2-5
D gene: -

CDR3 protein: CASSLTQRKNTEAFF
CDR3 DNA: TGCGCCAGCAGCCTCACTCAGAGGAAGAACACTGAAGCTTTCTTT
V gene: TRBV5-1
clone size: -
J gene: TRBJ1-1
D gene: -

CDR3 protein: CASSLYSEAFF
CDR3 DNA: TGTGCCAGCAGTTTATACAGTGAAGCTTTCTTT
V gene: TRBV12-3/TRBV12-4
clone size: once
J gene: TRBJ1-1
D gene: -

CDR3 protein: CASSARGIEKLFF
CDR3 DNA: TGTGCCAGCAGCGCTAGGGGGATTGAAAAACTGTTTTTT
V gene: TRBV3-1/TRBV3-2
clone size: -
J gene: TRBJ1-4
D gene: -

CDR3 protein: CASSLESASNYGYTF
CDR3 DNA: TGTGCCAGCAGCTTAGAATCCGCGTCTAACTATGGCTACACCTTC
V gene: TRBV11-2
clone size: -
J gene: TRBJ1-2
D gene: -

CDR3 protein: CASSVIAGNTGELFF
CDR3 DNA: TGTGCCAGCAGCGTTATAGCGGGGAACACCGGGGAGCTGTTTTTT
V gene: TRBV9
clone size: -
J gene: TRBJ2-2
D gene: TRBD2

CDR3 protein: CASSSPKMRIYNSPLHF
CDR3 DNA: TGTGCCAGCAGTTCCCCTAAAATGAGGATTTATAATTCACCCCTCCACTTT
V gene: TRBV2
clone size: -
J gene: TRBJ1-6
D gene: -

CDR3 protein: CASSWGPTQYF
CDR3 DNA: TGCGCCAGCAGCTGGGGGCCGACCCAGTACTTC
V gene: TRBV5-1
clone size: -
J gene: TRBJ2-5
D gene: -

CDR3 protein: CASSEARGSQPQHF
CDR3 DNA: TGTGCCAGCAGTGAAGCGCGGGGGAGTCAGCCCCAGCATTTT
V gene: TRBV2
clone size: -
J gene: TRBJ1-5
D gene: -

CDR3 protein: CASSLEGFSYEQYF
CDR3 DNA: TGCGCCAGCAGCTTGGAGGGGTTCTCCTACGAGCAGTACTTC
V gene: TRBV5-1
clone size: -
J gene: TRBJ2-7
D gene: -

CDR3 protein: CASSLAGWGDGYTF
CDR3 DNA: TGTGCCAGCAGCTTAGCGGGCTGGGGAGATGGCTACACCTTC
V gene: TRBV7-2
clone size: -
J gene: TRBJ1-2
D gene: -

CDR3 protein: CASSVGPADTQYF
CDR3 DNA: TGTGCCAGCAGCGTAGGTCCGGCAGATACGCAGTATTTT
V gene: TRBV9
clone size: -
J gene: TRBJ2-3
D gene: -

CDR3 protein: CASSSAFNSPLHF
CDR3 DNA: TGTGCCAGCAGTAGCGCCTTTAATTCACCCCTCCACTTT
V gene: TRBV2
clone size: -
J gene: TRBJ1-6
D gene: -

CDR3 protein: CAIWGGLAVNEQFF
CDR3 DNA: TGTGCCATCTGGGGGGGACTAGCGGTAAATGAGCAGTTCTTC
V gene: TRBV10-3
clone size: -
J gene: TRBJ2-1
D gene: TRBD2

CDR3 protein: CASSPYAYEQYF
CDR3 DNA: TGTGCCAGCAGCCCGTATGCCTACGAGCAGTACTTC
V gene: TRBV2
clone size: -
J gene: TRBJ2-7
D gene: -

CDR3 protein: CASRTSGSHEQYF
CDR3 DNA: TGTGCCAGCCGAACTAGCGGGAGCCACGAGCAGTACTTC
V gene: TRBV27
clone size: -
J gene: TRBJ2-7
D gene: TRBD2

CDR3 protein: CASSPSSPGELFF
CDR3 DNA: TGTGCCAGCAGCCCCTCGAGCCCCGGGGAGCTGTTTTTT
V gene: TRBV7-6
clone size: -
J gene: TRBJ2-2
D gene: -

CDR3 protein: CASSPRTGPGANVLTF
CDR3 DNA: TGCGCCAGCAGCCCAAGGACAGGGCCCGGGGCCAACGTCCTGACTTTC
V gene: TRBV5-1
clone size: -
J gene: TRBJ2-6
D gene: TRBD1

CDR3 protein: CAISEAGLSGELFF
CDR3 DNA: TGTGCCATCAGTGAGGCAGGGCTCTCCGGGGAGCTGTTTTTT
V gene: TRBV10-3
clone size: -
J gene: TRBJ2-2
D gene: -

CDR3 protein: CASSVDRVSTDTQYF
CDR3 DNA: TGTGCCAGCAGCGTCGACAGGGTCAGCACAGATACGCAGTATTTT
V gene: TRBV9
clone size: -
J gene: TRBJ2-3
D gene: TRBD1

CDR3 protein: CASSLGGAQADTQYF
CDR3 DNA: TGTGCCAGCAGCTTAGGCGGGGCCCAGGCAGATACGCAGTATTTT
V gene: TRBV7-2
clone size: -
J gene: TRBJ2-3
D gene: -

CDR3 protein: CASSLGRSLGGSNTEAFF
CDR3 DNA: TGTGCCAGCAGCTTAGGTCGTAGCCTCGGGGGGAGTAACACTGAAGCTTTCTTT
V gene: TRBV11-2
clone size: -
J gene: TRBJ1-1
D gene: -

CDR3 protein: CSVVGLHTGELFF
CDR3 DNA: TGCAGCGTTGTTGGACTTCACACCGGGGAGCTGTTTTTT
V gene: TRBV29-1
clone size: -
J gene: TRBJ2-2
D gene: -

CDR3 protein: CASSLYDIYSGNTIYF
CDR3 DNA: TGTGCCAGCAGCTTATACGACATTTACTCTGGAAACACCATATATTTT
V gene: TRBV7-2
clone size: -
J gene: TRBJ1-3
D gene: -

CDR3 protein: CASSRQGRQPQHF
CDR3 DNA: TGTGCCAGCAGTCGCCAGGGAAGGCAGCCCCAGCATTTT
V gene: TRBV6-5
clone size: -
J gene: TRBJ1-5
D gene: -

CDR3 protein: CASSLDRGNEQFF
CDR3 DNA: TGTGCCAGCAGTTTGGACAGGGGCAATGAGCAGTTCTTC
V gene: TRBV5-6
clone size: -
J gene: TRBJ2-1
D gene: TRBD1

CDR3 protein: CASSLLGLANTEAFF
CDR3 DNA: TGTGCCAGCAGCTTACTGGGGCTTGCTAACACTGAAGCTTTCTTT
V gene: TRBV7-2
clone size: -
J gene: TRBJ1-1
D gene: -

CDR3 protein: CATSDLAGIGNTIYF
CDR3 DNA: TGTGCCACCAGTGATTTAGCAGGGATAGGAAACACCATATATTTT
V gene: TRBV24-1
clone size: once
J gene: TRBJ1-3
D gene: -

CDR3 protein: CASSSSHLDTQYF
CDR3 DNA: TGTGCCAGCAGTTCCTCTCACTTGGATACGCAGTATTTT
V gene: TRBV6-5
clone size: -
J gene: TRBJ2-3
D gene: -

CDR3 protein: CAWAHRKTDTQYF
CDR3 DNA: TGTGCCTGGGCCCACAGGAAGACAGATACGCAGTATTTT
V gene: TRBV30
clone size: -
J gene: TRBJ2-3
D gene: -

CDR3 protein: CAWSTGDAKNIQYF
CDR3 DNA: TGTGCCTGGAGTACAGGGGACGCCAAAAACATTCAGTACTTC
V gene: TRBV30
clone size: -
J gene: TRBJ2-4
D gene: TRBD1

CDR3 protein: CASSDINEQFF
CDR3 DNA: TGTGCCAGCAGCGACATTAATGAGCAGTTCTTC
V gene: TRBV11-2
clone size: -
J gene: TRBJ2-1
D gene: -

CDR3 protein: CAWNPAGGIYEQYF
CDR3 DNA: TGTGCCTGGAACCCCGCGGGCGGGATTTACGAGCAGTACTTC
V gene: TRBV30
clone size: -
J gene: TRBJ2-7
D gene: -

CDR3 protein: CASSQVTQRGLPPHETQYF
CDR3 DNA: TGTGCCAGCAGCCAAGTGACGCAGCGGGGGCTACCTCCTCATGAGACCCAGTACTTC
V gene: TRBV4-2
clone size: -
J gene: TRBJ2-5
D gene: TRBD2

CDR3 protein: CATSREVVGTSGGTDTQYF
CDR3 DNA: TGTGCCACCAGCAGAGAGGTAGTCGGGACTAGCGGAGGCACAGATACGCAGTATTTT
V gene: TRBV15
clone size: once
J gene: TRBJ2-3
D gene: TRBD2

CDR3 protein: CASYRGWGLEQFF
CDR3 DNA: TGTGCCAGCTACCGGGGTTGGGGACTTGAGCAGTTCTTC
V gene: TRBV27
clone size: -
J gene: TRBJ2-1
D gene: -

CDR3 protein: CSAQDRAEQYF
CDR3 DNA: TGCAGCGCCCAGGACAGGGCCGAGCAGTACTTC
V gene: TRBV29-1
clone size: once
J gene: TRBJ2-7
D gene: TRBD1

CDR3 protein: CASSSSRGQGSSYNSPLHF
CDR3 DNA: TGTGCCAGCAGCTCCTCAAGAGGACAGGGGAGCTCCTATAATTCACCCCTCCACTTT
V gene: TRBV11-2
clone size: -
J gene: TRBJ1-6
D gene: TRBD1

CDR3 protein: CAWSGVRVDTEAFF
CDR3 DNA: TGTGCCTGGAGTGGGGTGAGGGTGGACACTGAAGCTTTCTTT
V gene: TRBV30
clone size: -
J gene: TRBJ1-1
D gene: -

CDR3 protein: CASSLGTSGGQADTQYF
CDR3 DNA: TGTGCCAGCAGCTTAGGGACTAGCGGGGGGCAAGCAGATACGCAGTATTTT
V gene: TRBV7-2
clone size: -
J gene: TRBJ2-3
D gene: TRBD2